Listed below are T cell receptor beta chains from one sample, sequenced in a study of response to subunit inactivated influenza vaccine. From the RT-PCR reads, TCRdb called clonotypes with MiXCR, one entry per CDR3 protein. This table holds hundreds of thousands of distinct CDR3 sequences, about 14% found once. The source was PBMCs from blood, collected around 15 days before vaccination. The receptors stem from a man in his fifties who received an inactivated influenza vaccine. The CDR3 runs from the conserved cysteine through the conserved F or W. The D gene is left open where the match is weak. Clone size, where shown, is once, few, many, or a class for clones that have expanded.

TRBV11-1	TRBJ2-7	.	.	CASSLSDGPSPYEQYF	TGTGCCAGCAGCTTATCCGACGGGCCGAGCCCCTACGAGCAGTACTTC
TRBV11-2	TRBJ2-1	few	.	CASSLGRGTNNNEQFF	TGTGCCAGCAGCTTAGGACGGGGGACAAATAACAATGAGCAGTTCTTC
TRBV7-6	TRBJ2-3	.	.	CASSLNDRTYLLTDADTQYF	TGTGCCAGCAGCTTAAACGACAGGACTTACTTATTAACGGACGCAGATACGCAGTATTTT
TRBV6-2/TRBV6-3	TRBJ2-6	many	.	CASSKAAGANVLTF	TGTGCCAGCAGTAAGGCTGCCGGGGCCAACGTCCTGACTTTC
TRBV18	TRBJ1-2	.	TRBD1	CASSTGVYGYTF	TGTGCCAGCTCAACAGGGGTGTACGGCTACACCTTC
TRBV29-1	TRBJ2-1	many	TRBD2	CSVGPGGPYNEQFF	TGCAGCGTTGGTCCGGGAGGGCCCTACAATGAGCAGTTCTTC
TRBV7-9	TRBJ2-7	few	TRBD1	CASSSRQGSTYEQYF	TGTGCCAGCAGCTCACGACAGGGAAGCACCTACGAGCAGTACTTC
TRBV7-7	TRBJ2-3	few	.	CASSPGRGAGVDTQYF	TGTGCTAGCAGCCCAGGCCGCGGGGCCGGGGTAGATACGCAGTATTTT
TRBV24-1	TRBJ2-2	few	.	CATSDTMRTSSNTGELFF	TGTGCCACCAGTGATACGATGAGGACAAGTTCGAACACCGGGGAGCTGTTTTTT
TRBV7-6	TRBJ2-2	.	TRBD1	CASSFEDRGWNTGELFF	TGTGCCAGCAGCTTTGAAGACAGGGGGTGGAACACCGGGGAGCTGTTTTTT
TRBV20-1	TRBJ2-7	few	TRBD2	CSASGGSIGSYEQYF	TGCAGTGCTAGTGGCGGGAGTATTGGAAGCTACGAGCAGTACTTC
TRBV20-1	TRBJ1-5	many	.	CSAKPPGYSNQPQHF	TGCAGTGCTAAACCACCAGGGTATAGCAATCAGCCCCAGCATTTT
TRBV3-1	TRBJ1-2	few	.	CASSQGSPGYTF	TGTGCCAGCAGCCAAGGTTCGCCTGGCTACACCTTC
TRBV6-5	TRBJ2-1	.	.	CASSYSWTGNEQFF	TGTGCCAGCAGTTACTCGTGGACGGGGAATGAGCAGTTCTTC
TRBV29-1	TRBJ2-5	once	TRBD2	CSVVLAGGRETQYF	TGCAGCGTTGTTCTAGCGGGGGGGCGTGAGACCCAGTACTTC
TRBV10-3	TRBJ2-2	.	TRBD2	CAISVELAGGDGELFF	TGTGCCATCAGTGTCGAACTAGCGGGAGGTGACGGGGAGCTGTTTTTT
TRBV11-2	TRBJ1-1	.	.	CASSLGGAAEAFF	TGTGCCAGCAGCTTAGGGGGCGCCGCTGAAGCTTTCTTT
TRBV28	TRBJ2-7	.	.	CASSTRLGKYYEQYF	TGTGCCAGCAGCACACGTCTGGGGAAATACTACGAGCAGTACTTC